This T cell receptor (beta chain) derives from a study of metastatic and nonmetastatic thyroid tumors. Study-wide results and limits: Reports indicated that malignant thyroid tumors showed significantly higher TCR beta diversity than benign nodules did, in blood and tumor.

Authors' methods: The study's classifier, a distant-metastasis tool for papillary thyroid cancer, was built using CDR3 differences across clinicopathological groups. TCRdb re-analyzed the PCR reads through MiXCR. Here the V and J calls rest on TCRdb's processing, not on the authors' analysis. The sample has fewer than 15,000 clones; more than 20% are singletons. Every patient was untreated before thyroid surgery. This clone is labeled as medium-sized. Antigen specificity is unknown. The V gene's germline CDR1 is MDHEN and CDR2 SYDVKM. With V trimmed by 1 base and J by 7 bases, 8 bases remained unmatched. CDR3 length equals 16 residues.

V usage is TRBV28 and J usage is TRBJ1-5; 9 bases fit TRBD1. The clonotype was recovered from a female donor with papillary thyroid cancer or a benign thyroid nodule (not recorded which). Some clones in this sample may be carry-over from other donors' samples. Sequenced input: tumor tissue. The CDR3 coding sequence is TGTGCCAGCAGTTTATCCCGACAGGGGGTGAGGCAGCCCCAGCATTTT. Protein sequence: CASSLSRQGVRQPQHF.